This TCR beta chain was captured by sequencing in a study of OX40 agonist ivuxolimab in advanced cancers. Findings of the study overall: Partial responders at 0.1-3.0 mg/kg showed near-lowest clonal expansion. Clonal expansion from baseline to week 6 occurred in both CD4+ and CD8+ T cells.

Exclusion of a patient followed from autoimmune disease history or systemic immunosuppression. About this clone itself: Its antigen is undetermined.

The table came from immunoSEQ multiplex PCR; TCRdb's copy has only in-frame clones and leaves some out. Of around 69,000 clones in the sample, 70% to 90% were seen once. J was trimmed by 4 bases and V by 5 bases; bases with no gene match: 9. The CDR3 length is 15 residues. Per the germline V gene, CDR1 is SGHTA and CDR2 is FQGNSA. The sequence was obtained from an adult with an advanced solid tumor such as melanoma, head and neck, liver or kidney cancer. Source: CD4+ or CD8+ T cells sorted from blood, taken in a trial of the OX40 agonist ivuxolimab. The chain recombines TRBV7-2 with TRBJ2-3, with TRBD1 identical over 7 bases. The CDR3 DNA follows: TGTGCCAGCAGCGCCTTTCCTAGGGGGCCAGATACGCAGTATTTT. This encodes CASSAFPRGPDTQYF.